A single sample gave rise to the 8 T cell receptor beta chains below, sequenced in a study of blood T cell repertoires in COVID-19. Clones were sequenced by immunoSEQ multiplex PCR, and TCRdb holds only the in-frame ones, with some missing. The sample lists some 270,000 clones; 86% were seen once. Sequencing input: peripheral blood. These receptors were obtained from a woman aged 60 to 75 who had recovered from COVID-19.

There are a few counts of this clone. V gene TRBV4-3 combines with J gene TRBJ1-2, with D unresolved. The CDR3 sequence is 15 residues long. The germline V gene encodes CDR1 LGHNA and CDR2 YSLEER. V lost 1 base and J 3 bases, leaving 12 bases between the germline ends. Here the CDR3 DNA reads TGCGCCAGCAGCCAAGCATCCGGGGTGGACTATGGCTACACCTTC. Translated: CASSQASGVDYGYTF.

The rearrangement joins TRBV5-1 to TRBJ2-1, with 11 bases aligning to TRBD2. The CDR3 loop spans 14 amino acids. The V gene's germline CDR1 is SGHRS and CDR2 YFSETQ. The V and J ends lost 4 bases and 8 bases, in that order; junction bases with no gene match: 5. The CDR3 spells CASSRSGGADEQFF. CDR3 coding DNA: TGCGCCAGCAGCCGTAGCGGGGGGGCCGATGAGCAGTTCTTC.

The genes are TRBV13 and TRBJ1-4, with D hard to call. The germline V and J ends were trimmed by 4 bases and 6 bases, with 12 bases remaining between them. Germline CDR1 is PRHDT and CDR2 is FYEKMQ (reference sequence). The CDR3 sequence is 14 residues long. CDR3 in amino acids: CASSYSPRDEKLFF. The CDR3 bases are TGTGCCAGCAGCTACAGTCCTCGCGATGAAAAACTGTTTTTT.

This rearrangement joins TRBV14 to TRBJ2-5, with 9 bases matching TRBD1. This CDR3 region has 17 residues. Germline CDR1 SGHDN, CDR2 FVKESK. Losses at the gene ends were 0 bases for V and 1 base for J; bases not matched to a gene: 6. This chain's CDR3 is CASSQEPQGQGQETQYF. In DNA, the CDR3 is TGTGCCAGCAGCCAAGAACCCCAGGGACAGGGCCAAGAGACCCAGTACTTC.

This clone was detected a few times. The chain combines TRBV29-1 with TRBJ2-3, with a tentative D call TRBD1 (5 bases). This CDR3 is 13 amino acids long. Germline V CDR1 and CDR2: SQVTM, ANQGSEA. V shed 1 base and J shed 4 bases, with 9 bases lying between them. For the CDR3, the DNA is TGCAGCGTTGAAGGGCAAGGGGCAGATACGCAGTATTTT. It is translated as CSVEGQGADTQYF.

This rearrangement joins TRBV29-1 to TRBJ2-1; TRBD2 agrees at 13 bases. CDR3 length: 13 residues. Trimming at V came to 8 bases and at J to 13 bases, leaving 11 bases not matched to a gene. CDR1 SQVTM and CDR2 ANQGSEA come from the germline V gene. The CDR3 nucleotides read TGCAGCTCCAGTGGGACTAGCGGGGTTACACAGTTCTTC. It specifies CSSSGTSGVTQFF.

The chain couples TRBV7-3 to TRBJ2-7, with D maybe TRBD2 (6 bases). Germline-derived CDR1 and CDR2 are SGHTA and FQGTGA. V was shortened by 1 base and J by 7 bases, with 14 bases between the two germline ends. The CDR3 covers 14 residues. The DNA of the CDR3 is TGTGCCAGCAGCTTAAAGTCGGAGGGAAATGAGCAGTACTTC. Its translation: CASSLKSEGNEQYF.

This chain joins TRBV27 and TRBJ1-6, with D maybe TRBD1 (6 bases). The ends were cut back, 7 bases at V and 6 bases at J, with 16 bases in the middle. Germline lookup yields CDR1 MNHEY and CDR2 SMNVEV (reference sequence). This CDR3 has 15 residues. The CDR3 sequence is CASTSTRGANSPLHF. CDR3 nucleotides: TGTGCCAGCACCTCAACACGGGGGGCTAATTCACCCCTCCACTTT.